This passage covers 21 T cell receptor beta chains from one sample sequenced in a study of blood T cell repertoires in COVID-19. Here immunoSEQ multiplex PCR was the method, and the copy in TCRdb shows in-frame clones only, minus some. In the table there are about 410,000 clones, around 89% of which are singletons. Sequencing used peripheral blood. The receptors here all came from a middle-aged woman with COVID-19, enrolled during active disease.

The chain couples TRBV2 to TRBJ2-3; unclear D gene. CDR1 and CDR2 (germline): SNHLY, FYNNEI. The CDR3 length is 13 residues. Trimming stripped 2 bases from V and 1 base from J, with 4 bases between. The CDR3 nucleotides read TGTGCCAGCAGTGAACAGGGCACAGATACGCAGTATTTT. This codes for CASSEQGTDTQYF.

This chain links TRBV5-6 with TRBJ1-1; maybe TRBD1 (5 bases). The CDR3 contains 14 residues. V lost 4 bases to trimming and J lost 3 bases, with 13 bases between them. Germline loops: CDR1 SGHDT, CDR2 YYEEEE. The CDR3, as DNA: TGTGCCAGCAGCCCCAGGGCGTGGGACACTGAAGCTTTCTTT. It codes for CASSPRAWDTEAFF.

The rearrangement links TRBV30 to TRBJ1-5; D is undetermined. V lost 4 bases and J lost 2, with 18 bases in between. There are 16 residues in the CDR3. Germline CDR1 and CDR2: GTSNPN and SVGIG (reference sequence). The CDR3 coding sequence is TGTGCCTGGAACTCCCGGGGAGGGATTCGCAATCAGCCCCAGCATTTT. Protein sequence: CAWNSRGGIRNQPQHF.

V and J are TRBV11-2 and TRBJ2-5; 9 positions agree with TRBD1. This CDR3 contains 16 residues. The V gene's germline CDR1 is SGHAT and CDR2 FQNNGV. V was pared by 0 bases and J by 5 bases, with 7 bases of the junction left unmatched. Here the CDR3 reads CASSLDTGGEGETQYF. The CDR3, as DNA: TGTGCCAGCAGCTTAGATACAGGGGGCGAGGGGGAGACCCAGTACTTC.

The J gene is TRBJ2-1, the V gene TRBV6-2 or TRBV6-3, with a tentative D call TRBD2 (5 bases). The CDR3 loop spans 19 amino acids. Germline-derived CDR1 and CDR2 are MNHEY and SVGEGT. V lost 2 bases to trimming and J lost 0 bases, with 20 bases between them. This chain's CDR3 is CASSYKILRGKGSYNEQFF. The CDR3 DNA reads TGTGCCAGCAGTTACAAAATCCTACGGGGTAAGGGCTCCTACAATGAGCAGTTCTTC.

This chain uses TRBV12-5 with TRBJ2-3; tentative D call: TRBD1 (5 bases). CDR3 length equals 16 residues. V gave up 0 bases and J gave up 1 base, with 11 bases separating them. Per germline, CDR1 LGHNT and CDR2 FRNRAP. Here the CDR3 reads CASGLVAVRGTDTQYF. CDR3 nucleotide sequence: TGTGCTAGTGGTTTGGTGGCCGTCAGGGGCACAGATACGCAGTATTTT.

This clone has just one count. The chain employs TRBV5-8 and TRBJ2-1, with 8 bases identical to TRBD2. From germline, CDR1 is SGHTS and CDR2 YDEGEE. This CDR3 is built from 18 residues. V shed 0 bases and J 0 bases; nucleotides not matched to a gene: 8. In nucleotides, the CDR3 is TGTGCCAGCAGCTTGGGGACTAGCCTGGGAAGCTCCTACAATGAGCAGTTCTTC. Its translation is CASSLGTSLGSSYNEQFF.

The J gene is TRBJ1-4, the V gene TRBV2; 9 bases match TRBD1. CDR1 is SNHLY, CDR2 FYNNEI, per germline. V lost 6 bases, J lost 6 bases, and 5 bases stayed unmatched. The CDR3 extends over 14 amino acids. The chain's CDR3 is CASSKDRGYEKLFF. In nucleotides, the CDR3 is TGTGCCAGCAGCAAAGACAGGGGGTATGAAAAACTGTTTTTT.

The J gene is TRBJ2-7, the V gene TRBV28; 8 bases line up with TRBD1. This CDR3 contains 11 residues. Germline V gives CDR1 MDHEN, CDR2 SYDVKM. Trimming cost V 8 bases and J 12 bases; bases outside gene matches: 9. The CDR3 here is CASGRQGWVYF. CDR3 nucleotide sequence: TGTGCCAGCGGAAGACAGGGGTGGGTGTACTTC. The full variable domain, its missing parts supplied by reference TRBV28 and TRBJ2-7, is DVKVTQSSRYLVKRTGEKVFLECVQDMDHENMFWYRQDPGLGLRLIYFSYDVKMKEKGDIPEGYSVSREKKERFSLILESASTNQTSMYLCASGRQGWVYFGPGTRLTVT.

This clone appeared once. The V and J genes are TRBV7-9 and TRBJ1-1; 9 nucleotides agree with TRBD1. The CDR3 covers 17 residues. The V gene end was trimmed by 3 bases and the J gene end by 2 bases; junction bases not matched to a gene: 10. Germline V gene sequence: CDR1 SEHNR, CDR2 FQNEAQ (reference sequence). The CDR3 loop reads CASSFYRGRIENTEAFF. As DNA, the CDR3 is TGTGCCAGCAGCTTCTACAGGGGGCGAATAGAAAACACTGAAGCTTTCTTT. Full variable domain (missing parts from reference TRBV7-9 and TRBJ1-1): DTGVSQNPRHKITKRGQNVTFRCDPISEHNRLYWYRQTLGQGPEFLTYFQNEAQLEKSRLLSDRFSAERPKGSFSTLEIQRTEQGDSAMYLCASSFYRGRIENTEAFFGQGTRLTVV.

The rearrangement links TRBV7-2 to TRBJ2-2, with a tentative D call TRBD1 (5 bases). The CDR3 consists of 17 residues. The germline V and J ends were trimmed by 5 bases and 4 bases, with 20 bases remaining between them. In germline, CDR1 is SGHTA, CDR2 FQGNSA. The CDR3 nucleotides read TGTGCCAGCAGCCACCGGATCGACAGAAGGGTCACCGGGGAGCTGTTTTTT. Protein product: CASSHRIDRRVTGELFF.

A single count supports this clone. Here the CDR3 reads CASSESGTGELKLFF. The CDR3, as DNA: TGCGCCAGCAGTGAATCCGGGACAGGGGAGTTGAAACTGTTTTTT. V and J are TRBV10-1 and TRBJ1-4, with TRBD1 matching over 10 bases. V lost 3 bases and J lost 11; bases outside the gene matches: 9. The CDR3 runs to 15 residues. The germline V gene encodes CDR1 WNHNN and CDR2 SYGVQD (reference sequence).

The genes are TRBV6-4 and TRBJ2-3; 7 nucleotides match TRBD2. The trim removed 3 bases at V and 2 bases at J, leaving 2 bases unmatched. In germline, CDR1 is MRHNA, CDR2 SNTAGT. This CDR3 comprises 14 residues. DNA of the CDR3: TGTGCCAGCAGTGAAAGCGGGGACACAGATACGCAGTATTTT. Amino acid sequence: CASSESGDTDTQYF.

This clone was counted once. V usage is TRBV2 and J usage is TRBJ2-5, with D perhaps TRBD1 (5 bases). Between the trimmed V and J ends, which lost 5 bases and 2 bases, there was a span of 12 bases. This CDR3 contains 14 residues. In germline, CDR1 is SNHLY, CDR2 FYNNEI. The DNA for the CDR3 is TGTGCCAGCAGTTATTTCAAGGGGCAAGAGACCCAGTACTTC. Its protein product is CASSYFKGQETQYF.

The chain combines TRBV6-2 or TRBV6-3 with TRBJ2-7; 8 bases agree with TRBD1. The CDR3 length is 14 residues. With V trimmed by 4 bases and J by 0 bases, 2 bases remained unmatched. Germline CDR1 and CDR2: MNHEY and SVGEGT. This CDR3 reads CASSSTGGSYEQYF. DNA of the CDR3: TGTGCCAGCAGTTCCACAGGGGGCTCCTACGAGCAGTACTTC.

This clone was seen only a few times. CDR3 DNA: TGTGCCAGCAGCCAAGTAAACGGGAGAGGCGAGCAGTACTTC. This gives the protein CASSQVNGRGEQYF. V is TRBV3-1 (or the pseudogene TRBV3-2) and J is TRBJ2-7; tentative D call: TRBD2 (6 bases). Trimming cost V 1 base and J 6 bases, with 13 bases left between them. The CDR3 consists of 14 residues. Germline CDR1 reads LGHDT; CDR2 reads YNNKEL (reference sequence).

V is TRBV4-1 and J is TRBJ1-4; D is unclear. This CDR3 region has 16 residues. The ends were cut back, 0 bases at V and 1 base at J, with 9 bases in the middle. In germline, CDR1 is MGHRA, CDR2 YSYEKL. In DNA, the CDR3 is TGCGCCAGCAGCCAAGATGGGGAGGGAACTAATGAAAAACTGTTTTTT. Translation: CASSQDGEGTNEKLFF.

The J gene is TRBJ1-4, the V gene TRBV25-1, with D uncertain. This CDR3 has 12 residues. The V gene's germline CDR1 is MGHDK and CDR2 SYGVNS. The ends were cut back, 6 bases at V and 5 bases at J, with 7 bases in the middle. The CDR3 reads CASRGWNEKLFF. The DNA of the CDR3 is TGTGCCAGCAGGGGCTGGAATGAAAAACTGTTTTTT. The full variable domain, completed using reference TRBV25-1 and TRBJ1-4, is EADIYQTPRYLVIGTGKKITLECSQTMGHDKMYWYQQDPGMELHLIHYSYGVNSTEKGDLSSESTVSRIRTEHFPLTLESARPSHTSQYLCASRGWNEKLFFGSGTQLSVL.

This chain connects TRBV19 to TRBJ1-2; 8 bases are a match to TRBD1. V shed 3 bases and J 5 bases; nucleotides not matched to a gene: 8. In germline, CDR1 is LNHDA, CDR2 SQIVND (reference sequence). The CDR3 is 15 residues long. CDR3 sequence: CASSMITGGIYGYTF. As DNA, the CDR3 is TGTGCCAGTAGTATGATCACAGGGGGAATTTATGGCTACACCTTC. The entire variable domain, with the rest obtained from reference TRBV19 and TRBJ1-2, is as follows: DGGITQSPKYLFRKEGQNVTLSCEQNLNHDAMYWYRQDPGQGLRLIYYSQIVNDFQKGDIAEGYSVSREKKESFPLTVTSAQKNPTAFYLCASSMITGGIYGYTFGSGTRLTVV.

This clone was found once. This rearrangement joins TRBV15 to TRBJ1-5, with 7 bases fitting TRBD1. CDR3 length equals 14 residues. The V gene's germline CDR1 is LNHNV and CDR2 YYDKDF (reference sequence). Trimming took 1 base from V and 7 from J; bases not matched to a gene: 4. Here the CDR3 DNA reads TGTGCCACCAGCAGAGGACAGGGTCCCCAGCCCCAGCATTTT. This sequence encodes CATSRGQGPQPQHF.

This rearrangement joins TRBV5-1 to TRBJ2-1; TRBD1 matches 12 bases. CDR1 is SGHRS and CDR2 is YFSETQ in the germline V gene. The trim removed 0 bases at V and 4 bases at J, leaving 2 bases unmatched. The CDR3 sequence is 16 residues long. The CDR3 reads CASSLGGQGAYNEQFF. DNA of the CDR3: TGCGCCAGCAGCTTGGGGGGACAGGGGGCGTACAATGAGCAGTTCTTC.